A selection of T cell receptor beta chains follows, all from one sample in a study of OX40 agonist ivuxolimab in advanced cancers. Only in-frame clones appear in the TCRdb table, and some are missing; sequencing was by immunoSEQ multiplex PCR. The sample lists 75,000 to 80,000 clones, just under 85% occurring once. Sequencing was performed on CD4+ or CD8+ T cells sorted from blood, taken in a trial of the OX40 agonist ivuxolimab. Source of these receptors: an adult with an advanced solid tumor such as melanoma, head and neck, liver or kidney cancer. The CDR3 runs from the conserved cysteine through the conserved F or W. D genes are given only for firm matches. Clone sizes are given selectively: once, few, many, or a class where the clone is expanded.

.,.,TRBJ2-1,TRBV30,TGTGCCTCCAAAAGGAGAGGGGTGATGTACAATGAGCAGTTCTTC,CASKRRGVMYNEQFF
TRBD1,.,TRBJ2-7,TRBV18,TGTGCCAGCTCACTGACAGGGGGCAAGGGCTCCTACGAGCAGTACTTC,CASSLTGGKGSYEQYF
.,.,TRBJ2-7,TRBV6-1,TGTGCCATCAACATGGGGGACGGCGGCTACGAGCAGTACTTC,CAINMGDGGYEQYF
TRBD1,.,TRBJ1-5,TRBV15,TGTGCCACCAGCGGCCGACAGGGATCCGGACCCGGGCACAATCAGCCCCAGCATTTT,CATSGRQGSGPGHNQPQHF
TRBD2,.,TRBJ2-3,TRBV6-6,TGTGCCAGCAGTTACTCGACTAGCGGGAGTACAGATACGCAGTATTTT,CASSYSTSGSTDTQYF
TRBD2,.,TRBJ2-5,TRBV18,TGTGCCAGCTCACCCGAGACTAGCGGGGCGGGAGAGACCCAGTACTTC,CASSPETSGAGETQYF
TRBD1,.,TRBJ1-1,TRBV28,TGTGCCAGCATTCACAGGGGTGAAGCTTTCTTT,CASIHRGEAFF
TRBD1,.,TRBJ1-1,TRBV27,TGTGCCAGCAGTCCAGACAGGGTGGCCACTGAAGCTTTCTTT,CASSPDRVATEAFF
.,.,TRBJ2-1,TRBV6-4,TGTGCCAGCAGGCGGGGCGGAGGTACCTACAATGAGCAGTTCTTC,CASRRGGGTYNEQFF
.,once,TRBJ2-1,TRBV5-1,TGCGCCAGCAGCATTGGGACGGCGGAGGGTCTGGGCCATGAGCAGTTCTTC,CASSIGTAEGLGHEQFF
TRBD1,.,TRBJ1-1,TRBV19,TGTGCCAGTAGACACGGACAGGGGCTCATGAACACTGAAGCTTTCTTT,CASRHGQGLMNTEAFF
TRBD1,.,TRBJ2-1,TRBV10-1,TGCGCCAGCAGTGCCGCCGAGGGGACAGGGATGGATGAGCAGTTCTTC,CASSAAEGTGMDEQFF
TRBD1,.,TRBJ2-7,TRBV10-3,TGTGCCATCAGTTCGGACAGGCTTCACTCCTACGAGCAGTACTTC,CAISSDRLHSYEQYF